This T cell receptor (beta chain) comes out of a study of blood T cell repertoires in COVID-19. Study overall: Samples representing acute and convalescent COVID-19 were sourced from the United States, Italy and Spain. In each case, the material was cDNA or gDNA derived from T cells, B-cell-depleted T cells, or PBMCs.

As handled by the study authors: From reference gene primer amplification, estimates of nucleated cell counts were derived. Data came from immunoSEQ multiplex PCR; TCRdb stores just in-frame clones and leaves some out. Clone size and the V and J calls come from that table; the DNA yielded D and trimming. The sample lists 140,000 or so clones, roughly 85% seen once, with around 3% in the top ten. The germline V gene has CDR1 SQVTM and CDR2 ANQGSEA. This CDR3 comprises 13 residues. V was trimmed by 8 bases and J by 0 bases, leaving 13 bases between them. Sequenced sample: peripheral blood. The TCR was taken from a man aged 45 to 65 with acute or convalescent COVID-19. V is TRBV29-1 and J is TRBJ1-1; tentative D call: TRBD1 (5 bases). CDR3 DNA sequence: TGCAGCTCCATGGGGCGGATGAACACTGAAGCTTTCTTT. Amino acid sequence: CSSMGRMNTEAFF.